The sequence of this TCR beta chain was determined in a study of T cell changes during pregnancy in multiple sclerosis (dated by TCRdb to between 2017 and 2020). For the wider study: The study examined how the T cell repertoire changed over the course of pregnancy in women with multiple sclerosis.

To prepare the library, the immunoSEQ multiplex PCR assay was applied. Drawn from immuneACCESS, this table holds only the in-frame rearrangements with V and J called that TCRdb kept. Clones are partly lost; checked studies trace under half to an unresolved V gene and leave the rest unexplained. For this sample the table gives tens of thousands of clones, of which just under 95% were detected only once. Over 6% of the sample lies in the top ten. For this chain, trimming is 7 bases at the V end and 3 bases at the J end, and the number of junction bases without a gene match is 5. Spanning cysteine to phenylalanine, the CDR3 consists of 15 amino acids. Only the CDR3 DNA stays, 45 bases, in frame from base 1. As encoded in the germline V gene (reference sequence), CDR1 is SGHAT while CDR2 is FQDESV. A word on this clone: The specificity of this receptor is unknown. One base away there is no much larger clone; base qualities are not given.

This clonotype originated in a female donor with multiple sclerosis, enrolled in a pregnancy study. The rearrangement combines TRBV11-1 with TRBJ2-7; the central 14 bases match TRBD2. Sequencing used CD8+ T cells from peripheral blood mononuclear cells, obtained in the third trimester of pregnancy. The nucleotide sequence reads as follows: TGTGCCAGCACGGGACTAGCGGGAGACCTCTACGAGCAGTACTTC. The translation is CASTGLAGDLYEQYF.